The 26 T cell receptor beta chains below all came from one sample that was sequenced in a study of cytomegalovirus exposure and HLA in healthy donors. PCR was performed using 60 Vbeta and 13 Jbeta primers. This table comes from immunoSEQ multiplex PCR, and its TCRdb copy is limited to in-frame clones, with some not included. Its clone listing holds over 80,000 clones. The sample taken for sequencing was PBMCs. These receptors all stem from a girl aged 10-17 years in good health and CMV-seropositive.

The chain combines TRBV4-1 with TRBJ2-5, with D possibly matching TRBD2 (6 bases). The V gene lost 1 base and the J gene lost 11 bases, with 17 bases spanning the gap. CDR1 and CDR2 from the germline V gene are MGHRA and YSYEKL. This CDR3 is built from 14 residues. The CDR3 protein is CASSQVLSRGPQYF. CDR3 sequence (DNA): TGCGCCAGCAGCCAAGTACTCTCGCGGGGACCTCAGTACTTC.

The chain recombines TRBV5-1 with TRBJ2-7, with 9 bases aligning to TRBD2. V lost 0 bases, J lost 2 bases, and 6 bases stayed unmatched. Germline V gene lookup returns CDR1 SGHRS and CDR2 YFSETQ. The CDR3 extends over 16 amino acids. CDR3 sequence: CASSLEIAGVAYEQYF. In nucleotides, the CDR3 is TGCGCCAGCAGCTTGGAAATAGCGGGGGTGGCCTACGAGCAGTACTTC.

The chain carries TRBV4-2 and TRBJ1-5, with 9 nucleotides matching TRBD1. Germline lookup yields CDR1 LGHNA and CDR2 YNFKEQ. CDR3 length: 16 amino acids. V was clipped by 0 bases and J by 9 bases; unmatched bases: 9. The CDR3 sequence is CASSQDLGQGDRPQHF. In nucleotides, the CDR3 is TGTGCCAGCAGCCAAGACCTGGGACAGGGTGATCGGCCCCAGCATTTT.

The chain links TRBV4-2 to TRBJ2-5; D unclear. Germline V CDR1 and CDR2: LGHNA, YNFKEQ. Trimming removed 3 bases from V and 5 bases from J, with 16 bases in between. This CDR3 is built from 15 residues. The CDR3 loop is CASSHPGYREETQYF. CDR3 in DNA: TGTGCCAGCAGCCACCCCGGGTATCGAGAGGAGACCCAGTACTTC.

V usage is TRBV7-2 and J usage is TRBJ1-3; perhaps TRBD1 as D (5 bases). Germline V gene sequence: CDR1 SGHTA, CDR2 FQGNSA. The CDR3 runs to 15 residues. V dropped 1 base and J dropped 2 bases, with 9 bases sitting between them. The CDR3 DNA follows: TGTGCCAGCAGCTTAGTGGGGGAGGCTGGAAACACCATATATTTT. This codes for CASSLVGEAGNTIYF.

The V gene is TRBV5-6, the J gene TRBJ2-2, with TRBD1 matching over 10 bases. The CDR3 spans 14 residues. Germline-derived CDR1 and CDR2 are SGHDT and YYEEEE. V shed 5 bases and J 7 bases; nucleotides not matched to a gene: 5. In nucleotides, the CDR3 is TGTGCCAGCAGTTCCGGGACAGGGGTCGGGGAGCTGTTTTTT. Translated, it gives CASSSGTGVGELFF.

This sequence joins TRBV28 and TRBJ1-2; D possibly corresponds to TRBD1 (5 bases). CDR3 length: 12 amino acids. Per germline, CDR1 MDHEN and CDR2 SYDVKM. Between the trimmed V and J ends, which lost 7 bases and 6 bases, there was a span of 12 bases. The CDR3 region has the DNA TGTGCCAGCAATGCCGTCAGGGATGGCTACACCTTC. Translating it yields CASNAVRDGYTF.

CDR3 nucleotides: TGTGCCAGCAGGGCGACAGGTTACAATCAGCCCCAGCATTTT. Its protein product is CASRATGYNQPQHF. The gene calls are TRBV28 and TRBJ1-5; tentatively, D is TRBD1 (6 bases). Trimming took 6 bases from V and 3 from J, leaving 12 bases between them. Germline-derived CDR1 and CDR2 are MDHEN and SYDVKM. The CDR3 sequence is 14 residues long.

The V call is TRBV4-2, the J call TRBJ1-3; D may be TRBD1 (6 bases). V gave up 4 bases and J gave up 2 bases, with 12 bases separating them. Germline CDR1 is LGHNA and CDR2 is YNFKEQ. The CDR3 has 15 amino acids. Here the CDR3 reads CASSPSGEAGNTIYF. The CDR3 DNA is TGTGCCAGCAGCCCCTCAGGGGAAGCTGGAAACACCATATATTTT.

CDR3 loop: CASSYSAYDNEQFF. The CDR3 nucleotides are TGTGCCAGCAGTTACTCAGCATACGACAATGAGCAGTTCTTC. This sequence joins TRBV6-5 and TRBJ2-1; D is unclear. This CDR3 has 14 residues. With 0 bases removed from V and 5 bases from J, the gap between germline ends came to 8 bases. Per germline, CDR1 MNHEY and CDR2 SVGAGI.

The chain joins TRBV4-3 to TRBJ2-1, with D hard to call. This CDR3 has 14 amino acids. The germline CDR1 and CDR2 sequences are LGHNA and YSLEER. Trimming pared 1 base from V and 10 bases from J, leaving 14 bases between. This chain's CDR3 is CASSQGIPHSEQFF. DNA of the CDR3: TGCGCCAGCAGCCAAGGTATCCCCCATAGCGAGCAGTTCTTC.

The chain joins TRBV9 to TRBJ2-3; D is perhaps TRBD2 (6 bases). The V end was cut by 0 bases, the J end by 2 bases, with 10 bases between. Germline V CDR1 and CDR2: SGDLS, YYNGEE. This CDR3 region has 15 residues. DNA of the CDR3: TGTGCCAGCAGCGTAGTCGGGGGAGACACAGATACGCAGTATTTT. Its protein product is CASSVVGGDTDTQYF.

V gene TRBV5-1 combines with J gene TRBJ2-7; 11 nucleotides align to TRBD2. CDR3 length: 15 amino acids. Trimming cost V 4 bases and J 2 bases; bases outside gene matches: 5. Germline values: CDR1 SGHRS, CDR2 YFSETQ. The CDR3 DNA reads TGCGCCAGCAGCGACCTAGCGGGGGGCACCTACGAGCAGTACTTC. This gives the protein CASSDLAGGTYEQYF.

This sequence joins TRBV13 and TRBJ1-6; TRBD1 is a possible D gene (6 bases). The length of the CDR3 is 15 residues. Trimming took 2 bases from V and 7 from J, leaving 12 bases between them. Germline CDR1 PRHDT, CDR2 FYEKMQ (reference sequence). The CDR3 protein is CASSLLGGGNSPLHF. For the CDR3, the DNA is TGTGCCAGCAGCTTATTGGGGGGGGGCAATTCACCCCTCCACTTT. The variable domain in full, completed from reference TRBV13 and TRBJ1-6, reads AAGVIQSPRHLIKEKRETATLKCYPIPRHDTVYWYQQGPGQDPQFLISFYEKMQSDKGSIPDRFSAQQFSDYHSELNMSSLELGDSALYFCASSLLGGGNSPLHFGNGTRLTVT.

The chain's CDR3 is CASSQGCVCFYEQYV. The CDR3 nucleotides read TGCGCCAGCAGTCAGGGCTGTGTCTGTTTCTACGAGCAGTACGTC. The chain uses TRBV23-1 and TRBJ2-7; D remains unclear. TRBV23-1 has ORF status, its function being uncertain. The CDR3 spans 15 residues. V shed 3 bases and J shed 3 bases, with 15 bases lying between them.

The J gene is TRBJ1-2, the V gene TRBV10-3; TRBD1 matches 9 bases. Germline V lookup: CDR1 ENHRY, CDR2 SYGVKD. The CDR3 length is 16 residues. J gave up 6 bases and V 7 bases, and 15 bases lay outside the gene matches. In nucleotides, the CDR3 is TGTGCCATCACGGGGACTCCGGGGACAGGGTATAATGGCTACACCTTC. It specifies CAITGTPGTGYNGYTF.

The CDR3 protein is CASSPGTTREQYV. The CDR3, as DNA: TGTGCCAGCAGCCCCGGGACTACTAGGGAGCAGTACGTC. The chain employs TRBV5-6 and TRBJ2-7, with 7 nucleotides matching TRBD2. The V gene's germline CDR1 is SGHDT and CDR2 YYEEEE. The CDR3 contains 13 residues. V gave up 4 bases and J gave up 7 bases; unmatched junction bases: 8.

CDR3 residues: CASSVAGNSQETQYF. CDR3 nucleotides: TGTGCCAGCAGCGTAGCGGGGAATAGCCAAGAGACCCAGTACTTC. The chain carries TRBV9 and TRBJ2-5; possibly TRBD2 for D (5 bases). This CDR3 has 15 residues. Trimming shortened V by 0 bases and J by 1 base, and 10 bases separated the two germline ends. Germline CDR1 SGDLS, CDR2 YYNGEE.

CDR3 coding DNA: TGTGCCAGCAGTTTGGGGGCGGTTTTGGGCTACACCTTC. This gives the protein CASSLGAVLGYTF. This chain connects TRBV28 to TRBJ1-2, with D possibly matching TRBD1 (6 bases). The V gene's germline CDR1 is MDHEN and CDR2 SYDVKM. The ends were cut back, 3 bases at V and 8 bases at J, with 13 bases in the middle. The CDR3 runs to 13 residues.

The gene calls are TRBV13 and TRBJ2-5, with 9 bases that match TRBD1. Germline assignment: CDR1 PRHDT and CDR2 FYEKMQ (reference sequence). CDR3 size: 14 residues. The J segment lost 3 bases and the V segment lost 4 bases, leaving 3 bases of the junction unmatched. CDR3 region: CASSSGTGKETQYF. Here the CDR3 DNA reads TGTGCCAGCAGCTCCGGGACAGGGAAAGAGACCCAGTACTTC.

The CDR3: CASSQGRGIEQFF. The CDR3 bases are TGCGCCAGCAGCCAGGGCAGGGGGATTGAGCAGTTCTTC. This chain connects TRBV4-3 to TRBJ2-1; TRBD1 agrees at 7 bases. Trimming cost V 3 bases and J 9 bases; bases outside gene matches: 5. CDR1 is LGHNA, CDR2 YSLEER, per germline. The CDR3 has 13 amino acids.

Turning to this clone: Germline is not matched at one junction end, which may reflect a read error. The chain uses TRBV4-3 and TRBJ2-7; the match to TRBD2 covers 8 bases. The germline V gene has CDR1 LGHNA and CDR2 YSLEER. CDR3 length equals 16 residues. The DNA of the CDR3 is TGCGCCAGCAGACAAGATCATACTAGCGGCTCCTACGAGCAGTACTTC. Encoded protein: CASRQDHTSGSYEQYF.

The V and J genes are TRBV2 and TRBJ1-1, with TRBD1 as a possible D gene (6 bases). Trimming took off 9 bases at V and 4 bases at J, with 9 bases between the two ends. There are 11 residues in the CDR3. Germline V gene lookup returns CDR1 SNHLY and CDR2 FYNNEI. The CDR3 DNA follows: TGTGCCAGTGCAGGGGCCACTGAAGCTTTCTTT. Translating gives CASAGATEAFF.

A remark on this clone: The conserved final phenylalanine or tryptophan is absent from the CDR3, which likely points to a read error. The chain uses TRBV6-6 and TRBJ1-2; 11 bases are shared with TRBD1. In germline, CDR1 is MNHNY, CDR2 SVGAGI (reference sequence). The CDR3 is made up of 15 amino acids. Losses at the gene ends were 6 bases for V and 6 bases for J; bases not matched to a gene: 9. The CDR3 loop is CASSVGTGGMDGYTL. In nucleotides, the CDR3 is TGTGCCAGCAGCGTTGGGACAGGGGGTATGGATGGCTACACCCTC.

The V and J genes are TRBV2 and TRBJ1-6; no firm D call. CDR1 and CDR2 from the germline V gene are SNHLY and FYNNEI. The V gene lost 6 bases and the J gene lost 9 bases, with 12 bases spanning the gap. The length of the CDR3 is 13 residues. The CDR3, as DNA: TGTGCCAGCAGGGAGGACTCAAGTTCACCCCTCCACTTT. Protein sequence: CASREDSSSPLHF.

The chain carries TRBV4-3 and TRBJ1-3; no clear D gene. CDR1 and CDR2 from the germline V gene are LGHNA and YSLEER. The CDR3 extends over 18 amino acids. Trimming pared 0 bases from V and 0 bases from J, leaving 15 bases between. The chain's CDR3 is CASSQELVRRDSGNTIYF. CDR3 sequence (DNA): TGCGCCAGCAGCCAAGAGCTGGTACGACGGGACTCTGGAAACACCATATATTTT.